This TCR beta chain derives from a study of blood T cell repertoires in COVID-19. About the research overall: The cDNA or gDNA used as material had been derived from T cells, B-cell-depleted T cells, or PBMCs.

The method was immunoSEQ multiplex PCR; TCRdb's version includes in-frame clones alone and lacks a portion of them. The sample includes hundreds of thousands of clones, about 90% of them seen just once. This CDR3 has 17 amino acids. CDR1 is MNHNS, CDR2 SASEGT, per germline. Trimming stripped 1 base from V and 4 bases from J, with 18 bases between. Sequenced: peripheral blood. The TCR originated in a man aged 55 to 70 who had recovered from COVID-19. The chain links TRBV6-1 to TRBJ2-3, with a weak D call TRBD2 (6 bases). CDR3 loop: CASSEGLAAHQADTQYF. The CDR3 DNA is TGTGCCAGCAGTGAAGGGTTAGCGGCCCACCAAGCAGATACGCAGTATTTT.